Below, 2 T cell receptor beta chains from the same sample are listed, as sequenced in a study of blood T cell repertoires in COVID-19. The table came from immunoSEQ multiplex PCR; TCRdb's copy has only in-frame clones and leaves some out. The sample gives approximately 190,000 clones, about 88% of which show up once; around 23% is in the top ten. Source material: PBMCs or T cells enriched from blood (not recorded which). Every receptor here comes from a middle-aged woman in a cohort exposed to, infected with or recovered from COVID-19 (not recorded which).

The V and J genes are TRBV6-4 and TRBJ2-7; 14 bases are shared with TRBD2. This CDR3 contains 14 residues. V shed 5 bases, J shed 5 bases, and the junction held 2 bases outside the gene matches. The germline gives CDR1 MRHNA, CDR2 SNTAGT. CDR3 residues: CASSKGLAGDEQYF. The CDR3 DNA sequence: TGTGCCAGCAGTAAGGGACTAGCGGGAGACGAGCAGTACTTC.

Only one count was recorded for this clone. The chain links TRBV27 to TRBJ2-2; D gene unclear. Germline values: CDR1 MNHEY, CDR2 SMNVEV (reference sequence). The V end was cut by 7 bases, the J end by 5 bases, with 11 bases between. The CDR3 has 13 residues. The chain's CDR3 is CASTIPPTGELFF. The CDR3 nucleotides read TGTGCCAGCACTATCCCACCGACCGGGGAGCTGTTTTTT.